These 10 T cell receptor beta chains were all obtained from the same sample, sequenced in a study of early T cells in non-severe SARS-CoV-2 infection. TCRdb re-derived calls from the 5' RACE reads in MiXCR, one entry per CDR3 protein. The sample holds under 70,000 distinct CDR3 sequences, 5.5% to 6.5% seen once. Sequenced material: whole blood. All receptors come from an adult who was a healthcare worker with PCR-confirmed SARS-CoV-2 infection or an uninfected control (not recorded which).

This clonotype was found many times. This chain joins TRBV7-2 and TRBJ2-3; weak D call: TRBD2 (6 bases). This CDR3 spans 15 amino acids. V dropped 2 bases and J dropped 2 bases, with 11 bases sitting between them. Germline lookup yields CDR1 SGHTA and CDR2 FQGNSA. The CDR3 sequence is CASSLLPGVTDTQYF. CDR3 nucleotides: TGTGCCAGCAGCTTATTGCCGGGGGTCACAGATACGCAGTATTTT.

With regard to this clonotype: Since no conserved phenylalanine or tryptophan closes the CDR3, a read error is the likely cause. J is TRBJ1-6 and V is TRBV9, with no clear D. Germline CDR1 is SGDLS and CDR2 is YYNGEE. The CDR3 covers 14 residues. The V gene lost 1 base and the J gene lost 3 bases, with 5 bases spanning the gap. CDR3 DNA sequence: TGTGCCAGCAGCGTAACCCACTATAATTCACCCCTCCACTGT. Protein product: CASSVTHYNSPLHC.

V gene TRBV20-1 combines with J gene TRBJ1-2; 8 bases fit TRBD1. Germline CDR1 reads DFQATT; CDR2 reads SNEGSKA (reference sequence). V shed 5 bases, J shed 3 bases, and the junction held 5 bases outside the gene matches. The CDR3 has 13 amino acids. The CDR3 DNA follows: TGCAGTGCTCTGAAGACAGGGGACTATGGCTACACCTTC. Translated, it gives CSALKTGDYGYTF.

This clonotype was picked up many times. This chain joins TRBV12-3 or TRBV12-4 and TRBJ2-1; tentatively, D is TRBD2 (5 bases). Trimming pared 4 bases from V and 0 bases from J, leaving 7 bases between. The CDR3 covers 14 residues. The CDR3 bases are TGTGCCAGCAGTTGGCTAGCCTCCTACAATGAGCAGTTCTTC. Translating it yields CASSWLASYNEQFF.

A word on this clonotype: At one boundary the junction diverges from the germline segment, which might be a read error. J is TRBJ1-5 and V is TRBV27; no clear D gene. The CDR3 contains 15 residues. The germline V gene has CDR1 MNHEY and CDR2 SMNVEV (reference sequence). CDR3 loop: CASSSRSGGDQSQHF. CDR3 in DNA: TGTGCCAGCAGTTCTCGGTCGGGCGGAGATCAGTCCCAGCATTTT.

The rearrangement links TRBV9 to TRBJ2-3; D is perhaps TRBD1 (5 bases). Germline-derived CDR1 and CDR2 are SGDLS and YYNGEE. This CDR3 is built from 15 residues. Trimming cost V 4 bases and J 6 bases, with 18 bases left between them. CDR3 bases: TGTGCCAGCAGCTATAGGATAGGGGCGGCGGATACGCAGTATTTT. This sequence encodes CASSYRIGAADTQYF.

This clonotype was picked up a small number of times. The genes are TRBV4-2 and TRBJ2-1, with 8 bases fitting TRBD2. The germline V gene has CDR1 LGHNA and CDR2 YNFKEQ. The CDR3 covers 16 residues. V gave up 3 bases and J gave up 0 bases; unmatched junction bases: 4. CDR3 protein: CASSHTGGSSYNEQFF. CDR3 in DNA: TGTGCCAGCAGCCACACGGGAGGGAGCTCCTACAATGAGCAGTTCTTC.

This clonotype was seen ten or more times. This chain links TRBV4-1 with TRBJ1-1; possible D gene TRBD1, 6 bases. CDR1 MGHRA and CDR2 YSYEKL come from the germline V gene. This CDR3 comprises 16 residues. The V end was cut by 4 bases, the J end by 7 bases, with 22 bases between. CDR3 nucleotide sequence: TGCGCCAGCAGCCCCCTCGCAGGGGCAACGGTCGGTGAAGCTTTCTTT. Its translation is CASSPLAGATVGEAFF.

This clonotype showed up many times. CDR3 in amino acids: CASSPGGKGAFF. The CDR3 nucleotides read TGTGCCAGCTCACCAGGGGGCAAGGGAGCTTTCTTT. V usage is TRBV18 and J usage is TRBJ1-1, with TRBD1 as a possible D gene (6 bases). CDR1 and CDR2 from the germline V gene are KGHSH and LQKENI. The CDR3 spans 12 residues. V was cut by 2 bases and J by 10 bases, with 11 bases left in between.

There are many counts of this clonotype. The chain combines TRBV27 with TRBJ1-4, with 7 bases identical to TRBD1. V shed 6 bases and J 10 bases; nucleotides not matched to a gene: 11. Germline V gives CDR1 MNHEY, CDR2 SMNVEV (reference sequence). The length of the CDR3 is 14 residues. DNA of the CDR3: TGTGCCAGCAGACCTGACAGGGCGATGGGAAAACTGTTTTTT. Translated: CASRPDRAMGKLFF.